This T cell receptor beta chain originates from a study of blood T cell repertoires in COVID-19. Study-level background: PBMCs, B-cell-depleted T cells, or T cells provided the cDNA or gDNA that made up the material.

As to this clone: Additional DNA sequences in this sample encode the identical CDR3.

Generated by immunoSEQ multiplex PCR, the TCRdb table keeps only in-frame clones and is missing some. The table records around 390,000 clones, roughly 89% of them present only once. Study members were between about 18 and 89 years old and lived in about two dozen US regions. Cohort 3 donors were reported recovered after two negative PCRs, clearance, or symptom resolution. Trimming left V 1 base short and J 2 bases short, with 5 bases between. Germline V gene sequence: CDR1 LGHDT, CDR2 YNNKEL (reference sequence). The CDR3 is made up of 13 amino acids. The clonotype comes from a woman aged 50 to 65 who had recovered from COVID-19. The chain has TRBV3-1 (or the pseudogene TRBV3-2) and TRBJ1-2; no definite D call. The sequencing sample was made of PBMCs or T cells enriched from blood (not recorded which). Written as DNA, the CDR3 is TGTGCCAGCAGCCAAGGGGCCAACTATGGCTACACCTTC. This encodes CASSQGANYGYTF.